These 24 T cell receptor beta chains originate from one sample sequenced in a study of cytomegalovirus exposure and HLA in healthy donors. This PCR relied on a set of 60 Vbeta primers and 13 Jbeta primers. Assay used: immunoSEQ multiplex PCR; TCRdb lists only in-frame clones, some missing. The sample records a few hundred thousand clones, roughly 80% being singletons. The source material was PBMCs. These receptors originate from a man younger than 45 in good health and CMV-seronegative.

The CDR3 loop is CASSEAAVNTEAFF. The CDR3 DNA reads as TGTGCCAGCAGTGAAGCGGCGGTGAACACTGAAGCTTTCTTT. V usage is TRBV2 and J usage is TRBJ1-1; no definite D call. The CDR3 length is 14 residues. Trimming shortened V by 0 bases and J by 0 bases, and 5 bases separated the two germline ends. Per germline, CDR1 SNHLY and CDR2 FYNNEI.

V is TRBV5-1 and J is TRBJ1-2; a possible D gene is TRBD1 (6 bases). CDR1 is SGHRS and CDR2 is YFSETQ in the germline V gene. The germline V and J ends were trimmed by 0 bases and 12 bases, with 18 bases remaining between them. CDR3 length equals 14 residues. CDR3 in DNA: TGCGCCAGCAGCTTGGACAGGGCTAGTCAGAGTCACACCTTC. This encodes CASSLDRASQSHTF.

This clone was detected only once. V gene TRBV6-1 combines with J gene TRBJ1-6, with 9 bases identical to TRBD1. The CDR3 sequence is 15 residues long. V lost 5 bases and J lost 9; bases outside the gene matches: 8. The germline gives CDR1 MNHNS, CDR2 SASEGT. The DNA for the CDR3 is TGTGCCAGCAGTATCTTGACAGGGGGGAGTTCACCCCTCCACTTT. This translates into CASSILTGGSSPLHF.

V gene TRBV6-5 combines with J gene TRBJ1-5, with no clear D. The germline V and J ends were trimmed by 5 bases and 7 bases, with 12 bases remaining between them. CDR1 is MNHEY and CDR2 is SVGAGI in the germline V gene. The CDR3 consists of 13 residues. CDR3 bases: TGTGCCAGCAGTGACGGGTCTGTGCAGCCCCAGCATTTT. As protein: CASSDGSVQPQHF.

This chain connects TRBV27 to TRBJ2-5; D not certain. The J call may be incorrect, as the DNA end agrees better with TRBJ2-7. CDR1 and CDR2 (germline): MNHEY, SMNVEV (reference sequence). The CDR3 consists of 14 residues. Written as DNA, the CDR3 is TGTGCCAGCAGTACCACGGGTCTCACCTACGAGCAGTACTTC. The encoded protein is CASSTTGLTYEQYF.

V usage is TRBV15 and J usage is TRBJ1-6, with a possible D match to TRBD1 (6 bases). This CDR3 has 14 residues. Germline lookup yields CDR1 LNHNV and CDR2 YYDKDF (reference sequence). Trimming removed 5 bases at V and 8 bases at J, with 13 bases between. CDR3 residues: CATSHGQLDSPLHF. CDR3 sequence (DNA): TGTGCCACCAGCCATGGACAGCTGGATTCACCCCTCCACTTT.

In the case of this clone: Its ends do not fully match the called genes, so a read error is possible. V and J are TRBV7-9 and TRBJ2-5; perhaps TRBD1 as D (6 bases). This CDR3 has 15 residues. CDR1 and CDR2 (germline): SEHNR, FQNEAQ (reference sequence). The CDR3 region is CSSSHPTGLGETQYF. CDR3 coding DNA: TGTTCCAGCAGCCATCCTACAGGGTTAGGGGAGACCCAGTACTTC.

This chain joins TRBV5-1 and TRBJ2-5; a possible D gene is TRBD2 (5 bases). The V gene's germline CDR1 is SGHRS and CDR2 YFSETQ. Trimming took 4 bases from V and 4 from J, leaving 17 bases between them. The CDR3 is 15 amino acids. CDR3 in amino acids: CASSLSLGEGETQYF. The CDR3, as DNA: TGCGCCAGCAGCCTCTCACTAGGAGAAGGAGAGACCCAGTACTTC.

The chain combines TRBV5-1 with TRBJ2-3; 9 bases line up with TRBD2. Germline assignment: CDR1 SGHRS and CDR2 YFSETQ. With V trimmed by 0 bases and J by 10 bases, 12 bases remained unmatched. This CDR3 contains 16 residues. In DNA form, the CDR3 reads TGCGCCAGCAGCTTGGGACTAGCGGTCTATTTAGAGGCGCAGTATTTT. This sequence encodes CASSLGLAVYLEAQYF. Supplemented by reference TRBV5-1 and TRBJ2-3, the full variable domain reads KAGVTQTPRYLIKTRGQQVTLSCSPISGHRSVSWYQQTPGQGLQFLFEYFSETQRNKGNFPGRFSGRQFSNSRSEMNVSTLELGDSALYLCASSLGLAVYLEAQYFGPGTRLTVL.

CDR3 DNA: TGTGCCAGCATCGGACAGCTCTCCTACGAGCAGTACTTC. Residues: CASIGQLSYEQYF. The rearrangement joins TRBV2 to TRBJ2-7, with D perhaps TRBD1 (6 bases). Trimming left V 7 bases short and J 0 bases short, with 10 bases between. CDR3 length: 13 residues. Germline CDR1 reads SNHLY; CDR2 reads FYNNEI.

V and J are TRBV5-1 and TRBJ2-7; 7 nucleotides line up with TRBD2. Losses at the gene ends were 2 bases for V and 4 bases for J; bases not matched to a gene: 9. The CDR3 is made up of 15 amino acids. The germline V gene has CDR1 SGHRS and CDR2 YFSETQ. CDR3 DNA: TGCGCCAGCAGCTTCCCCCCCCAGGGAGGGTACGAGCAGTACTTC. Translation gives CASSFPPQGGYEQYF.

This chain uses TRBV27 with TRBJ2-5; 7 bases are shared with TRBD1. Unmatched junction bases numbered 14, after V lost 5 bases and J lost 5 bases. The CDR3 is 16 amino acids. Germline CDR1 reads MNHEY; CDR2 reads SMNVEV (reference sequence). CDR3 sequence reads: CASSPGQVLYGETQYF. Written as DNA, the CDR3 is TGTGCCAGCAGTCCCGGACAGGTTCTATATGGGGAGACCCAGTACTTC.

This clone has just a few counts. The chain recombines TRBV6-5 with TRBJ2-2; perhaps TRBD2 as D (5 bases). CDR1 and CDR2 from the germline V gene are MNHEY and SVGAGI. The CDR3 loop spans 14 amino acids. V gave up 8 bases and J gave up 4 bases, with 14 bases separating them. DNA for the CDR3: TGTGCCAGCCAACAGACCGGGGTCACCGGGGAGCTGTTTTTT. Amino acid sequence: CASQQTGVTGELFF.

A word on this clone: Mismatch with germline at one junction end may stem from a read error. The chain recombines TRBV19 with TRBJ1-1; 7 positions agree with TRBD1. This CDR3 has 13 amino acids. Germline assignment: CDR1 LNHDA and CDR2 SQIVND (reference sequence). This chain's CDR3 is CASATGVGTEAFF. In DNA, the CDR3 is TGTGCCAGTGCCACAGGGGTCGGCACTGAAGCTTTTTTT.

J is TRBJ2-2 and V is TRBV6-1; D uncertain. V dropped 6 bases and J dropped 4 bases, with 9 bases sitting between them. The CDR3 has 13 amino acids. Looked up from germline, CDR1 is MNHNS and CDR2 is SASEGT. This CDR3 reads CASRKTVTGELFF. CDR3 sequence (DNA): TGTGCCAGCAGAAAAACAGTCACCGGGGAGCTGTTTTTT.

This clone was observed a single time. This CDR3 is CASSEARTGHFSGNTIYF. In nucleotides, the CDR3 is TGTGCCAGCAGTGAAGCACGAACGGGACACTTCTCTGGAAACACCATATATTTT. The chain uses TRBV6-1 and TRBJ1-3, with a possible D match to TRBD1 (6 bases). Germline V gene data show CDR1 as MNHNS and CDR2 as SASEGT. The V and J ends lost 0 bases and 0 bases respectively, with 15 bases between them. This CDR3 is 18 amino acids long.

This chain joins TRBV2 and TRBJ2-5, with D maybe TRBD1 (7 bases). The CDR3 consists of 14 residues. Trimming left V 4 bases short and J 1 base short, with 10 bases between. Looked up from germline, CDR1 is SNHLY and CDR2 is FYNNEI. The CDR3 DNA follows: TGTGCCAGCAGTGGGGGGGACAGCCAAGAGACCCAGTACTTC. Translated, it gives CASSGGDSQETQYF.

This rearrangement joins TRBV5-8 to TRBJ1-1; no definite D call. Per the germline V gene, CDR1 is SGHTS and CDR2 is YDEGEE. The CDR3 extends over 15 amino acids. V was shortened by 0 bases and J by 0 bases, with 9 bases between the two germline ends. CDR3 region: CASSLGIVMNTEAFF. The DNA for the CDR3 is TGTGCCAGCAGCTTGGGAATAGTCATGAACACTGAAGCTTTCTTT. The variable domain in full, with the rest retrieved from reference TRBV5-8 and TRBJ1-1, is EAGVTQSPTHLIKTRGQQATLRCSPISGHTSVYWYQQALGLGLQFLLWYDEGEERNRGNFPPRFSGRQFPNYSSELNVNALELEDSALYLCASSLGIVMNTEAFFGQGTRLTVV.

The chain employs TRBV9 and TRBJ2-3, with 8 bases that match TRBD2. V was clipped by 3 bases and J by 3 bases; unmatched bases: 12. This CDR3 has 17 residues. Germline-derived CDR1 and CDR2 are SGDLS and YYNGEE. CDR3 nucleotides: TGTGCCAGCAGCGCCGTGGGTGCGGGGGGCCATACAGATACGCAGTATTTT. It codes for CASSAVGAGGHTDTQYF.

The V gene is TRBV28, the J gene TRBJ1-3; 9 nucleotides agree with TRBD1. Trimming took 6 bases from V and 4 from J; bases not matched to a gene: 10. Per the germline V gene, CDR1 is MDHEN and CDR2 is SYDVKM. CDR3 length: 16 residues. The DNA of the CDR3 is TGTGCCAGCAGAGGTCCGGGACAGGGTAACGGAAACACCATATATTTT. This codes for CASRGPGQGNGNTIYF.

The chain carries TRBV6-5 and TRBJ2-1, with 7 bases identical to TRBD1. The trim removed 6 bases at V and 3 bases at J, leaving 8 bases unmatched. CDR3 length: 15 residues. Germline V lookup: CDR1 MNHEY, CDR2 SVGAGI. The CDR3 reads CASRPDRVFYNEQFF. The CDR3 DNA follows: TGTGCCAGCAGACCCGACAGGGTATTCTACAATGAGCAGTTCTTC.

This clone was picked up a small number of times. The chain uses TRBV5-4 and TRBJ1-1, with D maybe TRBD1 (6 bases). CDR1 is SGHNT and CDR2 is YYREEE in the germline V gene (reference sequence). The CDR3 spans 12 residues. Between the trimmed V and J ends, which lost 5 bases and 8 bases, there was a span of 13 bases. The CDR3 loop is CASSLPGTEAFF. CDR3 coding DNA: TGTGCCAGCAGTTTGCCCGGGACAGAAGCTTTCTTT.

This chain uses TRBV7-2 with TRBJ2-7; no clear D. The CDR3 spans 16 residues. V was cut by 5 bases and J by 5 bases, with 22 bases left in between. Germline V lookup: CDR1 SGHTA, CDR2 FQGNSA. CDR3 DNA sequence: TGTGCCAGCAGCCCCCGGTTGGCTAGTTATTTCGACGAGCAGTACTTC. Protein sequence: CASSPRLASYFDEQYF.

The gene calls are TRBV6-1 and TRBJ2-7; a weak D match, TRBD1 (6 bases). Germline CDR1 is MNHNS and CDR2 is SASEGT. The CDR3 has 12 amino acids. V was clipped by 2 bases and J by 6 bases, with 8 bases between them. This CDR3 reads CASSERGGEQYF. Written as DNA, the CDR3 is TGTGCCAGCAGTGAAAGAGGGGGCGAGCAGTACTTC.